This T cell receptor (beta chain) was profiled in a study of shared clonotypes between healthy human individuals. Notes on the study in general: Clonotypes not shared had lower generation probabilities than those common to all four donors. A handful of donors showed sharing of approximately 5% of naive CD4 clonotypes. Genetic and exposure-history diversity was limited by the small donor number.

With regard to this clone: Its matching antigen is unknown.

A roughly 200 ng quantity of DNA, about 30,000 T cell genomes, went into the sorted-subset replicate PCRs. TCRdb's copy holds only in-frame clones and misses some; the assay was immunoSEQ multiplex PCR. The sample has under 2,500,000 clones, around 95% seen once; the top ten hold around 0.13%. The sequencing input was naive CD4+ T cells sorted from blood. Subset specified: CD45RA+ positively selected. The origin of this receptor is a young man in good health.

The chain's CDR3 is CASSQGQGNTEAFF. DNA for the CDR3: TGTGCCAGCAGCCAGGGACAGGGCAACACTGAAGCTTTCTTT. The chain employs TRBV14 and TRBJ1-1, with TRBD1 identical over 9 bases. Looked up from germline, CDR1 is SGHDN and CDR2 is FVKESK. V was pared by 3 bases and J by 2 bases, with 1 base of the junction left unmatched. CDR3 length: 14 residues.